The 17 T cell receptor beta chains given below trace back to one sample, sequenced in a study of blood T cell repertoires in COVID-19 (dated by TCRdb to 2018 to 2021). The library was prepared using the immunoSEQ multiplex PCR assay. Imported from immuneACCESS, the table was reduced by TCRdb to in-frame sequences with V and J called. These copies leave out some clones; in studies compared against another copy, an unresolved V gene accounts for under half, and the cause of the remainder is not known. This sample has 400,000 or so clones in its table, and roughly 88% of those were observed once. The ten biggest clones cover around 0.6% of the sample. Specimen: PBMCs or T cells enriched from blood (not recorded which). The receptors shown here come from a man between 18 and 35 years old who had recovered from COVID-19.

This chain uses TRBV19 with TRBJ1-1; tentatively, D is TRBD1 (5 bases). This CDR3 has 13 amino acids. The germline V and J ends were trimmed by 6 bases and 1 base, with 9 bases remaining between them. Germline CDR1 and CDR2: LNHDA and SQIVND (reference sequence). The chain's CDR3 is CASSQDKNTEAFF. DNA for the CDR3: TGTGCCAGTAGCCAGGACAAGAACACTGAAGCTTTCTTT.

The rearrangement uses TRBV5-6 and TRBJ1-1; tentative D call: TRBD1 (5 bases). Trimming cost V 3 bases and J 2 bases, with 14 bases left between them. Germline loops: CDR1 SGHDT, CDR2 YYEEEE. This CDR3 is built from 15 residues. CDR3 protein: CASSYPSGLNTEAFF. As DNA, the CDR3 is TGTGCCAGCAGCTACCCGTCAGGGCTCAACACTGAAGCTTTCTTT.

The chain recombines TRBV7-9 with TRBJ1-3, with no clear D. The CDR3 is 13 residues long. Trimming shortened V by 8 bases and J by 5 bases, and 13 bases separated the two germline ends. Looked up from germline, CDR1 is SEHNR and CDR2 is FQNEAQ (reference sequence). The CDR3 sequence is CASHGAERNTIYF. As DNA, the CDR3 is TGTGCCAGCCATGGAGCAGAGAGAAACACCATATATTTT.

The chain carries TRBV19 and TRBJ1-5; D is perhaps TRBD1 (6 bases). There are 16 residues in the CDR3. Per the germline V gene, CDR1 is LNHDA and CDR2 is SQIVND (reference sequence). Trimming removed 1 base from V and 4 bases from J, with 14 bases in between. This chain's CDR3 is CASSIGRTDINQPQHF. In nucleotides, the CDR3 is TGTGCCAGTAGTATAGGTAGGACAGATATTAATCAGCCCCAGCATTTT.

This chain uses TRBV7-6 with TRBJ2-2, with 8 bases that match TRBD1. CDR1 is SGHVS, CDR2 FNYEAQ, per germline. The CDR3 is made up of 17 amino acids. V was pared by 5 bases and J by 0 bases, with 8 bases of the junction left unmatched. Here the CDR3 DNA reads TGTGCCAGCAGCCCCCGCCCGGACAGGGCGAACACCGGGGAGCTGTTTTTT. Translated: CASSPRPDRANTGELFF.

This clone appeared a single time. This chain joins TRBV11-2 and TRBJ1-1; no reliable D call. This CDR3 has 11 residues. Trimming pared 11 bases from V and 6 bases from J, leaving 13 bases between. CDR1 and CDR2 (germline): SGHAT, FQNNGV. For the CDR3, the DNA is TGTGCCTCCGTCAGGTACCCTGAAGCTTTCTTT. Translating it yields CASVRYPEAFF.

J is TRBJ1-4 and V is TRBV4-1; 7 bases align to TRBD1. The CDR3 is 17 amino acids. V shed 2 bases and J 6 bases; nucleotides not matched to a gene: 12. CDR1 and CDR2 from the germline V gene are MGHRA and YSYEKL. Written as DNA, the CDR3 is TGCGCCAGCAGCCAAAAACCCGGTCCAGGGGGAGATGAAAAACTGTTTTTT. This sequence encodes CASSQKPGPGGDEKLFF.

The CDR3 here is CSVPGQGAEQYF. Written as DNA, the CDR3 is TGCAGCGTGCCGGGACAGGGCGCTGAGCAGTACTTC. The chain employs TRBV29-1 and TRBJ2-7, with 9 bases fitting TRBD1. The CDR3 loop spans 12 amino acids. Trimming at V came to 6 bases and at J to 7 bases, leaving 7 bases not matched to a gene. Germline V gene lookup returns CDR1 SQVTM and CDR2 ANQGSEA.

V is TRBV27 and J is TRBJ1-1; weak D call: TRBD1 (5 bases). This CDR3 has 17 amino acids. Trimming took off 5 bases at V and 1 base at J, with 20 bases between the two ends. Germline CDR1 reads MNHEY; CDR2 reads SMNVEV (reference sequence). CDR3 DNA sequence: TGTGCCAGCAGTCCGATAGGGGCTTCCCGTCGGAACACTGAAGCTTTCTTT. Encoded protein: CASSPIGASRRNTEAFF.

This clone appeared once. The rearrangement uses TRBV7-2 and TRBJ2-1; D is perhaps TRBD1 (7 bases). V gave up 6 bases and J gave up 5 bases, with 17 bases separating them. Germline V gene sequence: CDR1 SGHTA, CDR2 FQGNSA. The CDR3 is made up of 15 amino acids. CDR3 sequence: CASRPTGDRNNEQFF. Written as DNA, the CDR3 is TGTGCCAGCAGGCCAACGGGGGACAGAAACAATGAGCAGTTCTTC.

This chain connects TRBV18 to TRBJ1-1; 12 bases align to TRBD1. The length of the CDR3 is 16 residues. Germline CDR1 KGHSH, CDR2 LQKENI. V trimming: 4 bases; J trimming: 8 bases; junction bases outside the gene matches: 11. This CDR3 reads CASSLAGTGGPGEAFF. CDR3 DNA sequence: TGTGCCAGCTCACTAGCCGGGACAGGGGGCCCTGGCGAAGCTTTCTTT.

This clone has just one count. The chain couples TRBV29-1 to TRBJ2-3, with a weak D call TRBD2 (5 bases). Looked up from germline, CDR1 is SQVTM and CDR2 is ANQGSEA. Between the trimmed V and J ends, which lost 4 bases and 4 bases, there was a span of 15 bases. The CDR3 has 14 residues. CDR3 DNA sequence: TGCAGCGTTGTCGGGAAAGGGTCTGCAGATACGCAGTATTTT. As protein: CSVVGKGSADTQYF.

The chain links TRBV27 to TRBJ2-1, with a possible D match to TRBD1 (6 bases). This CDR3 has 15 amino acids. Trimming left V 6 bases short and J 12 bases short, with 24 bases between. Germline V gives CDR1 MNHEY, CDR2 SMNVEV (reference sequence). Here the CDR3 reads CASSPTGSSSGGQFF. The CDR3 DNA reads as TGTGCCAGCAGCCCCACAGGGAGCAGCAGCGGAGGGCAGTTCTTC.

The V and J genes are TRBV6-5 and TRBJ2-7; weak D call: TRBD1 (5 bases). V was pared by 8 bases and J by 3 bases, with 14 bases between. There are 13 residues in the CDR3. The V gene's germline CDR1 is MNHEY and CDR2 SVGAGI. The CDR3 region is CASAWQGNYEQYF. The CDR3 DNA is TGTGCCAGCGCTTGGCAGGGTAACTACGAGCAGTACTTC.

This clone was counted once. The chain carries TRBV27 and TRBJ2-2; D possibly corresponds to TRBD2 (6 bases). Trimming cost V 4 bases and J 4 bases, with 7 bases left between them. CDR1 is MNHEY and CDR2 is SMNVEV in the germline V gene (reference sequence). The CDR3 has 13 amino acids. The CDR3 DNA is TGTGCCAGCAGTTCCGGGGGCACCGGGGAGCTGTTTTTT. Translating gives CASSSGGTGELFF.

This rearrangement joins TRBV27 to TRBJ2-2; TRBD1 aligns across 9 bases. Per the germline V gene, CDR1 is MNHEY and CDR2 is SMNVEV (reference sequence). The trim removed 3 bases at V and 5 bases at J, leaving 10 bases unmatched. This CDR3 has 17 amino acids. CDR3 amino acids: CASSFSFGGQGTGELFF. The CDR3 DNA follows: TGTGCCAGCAGTTTCAGCTTCGGCGGACAGGGGACCGGGGAGCTGTTTTTT.

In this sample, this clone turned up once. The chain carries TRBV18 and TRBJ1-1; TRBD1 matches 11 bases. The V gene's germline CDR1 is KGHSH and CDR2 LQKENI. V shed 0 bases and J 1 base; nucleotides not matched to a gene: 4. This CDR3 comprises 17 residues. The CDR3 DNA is TGTGCCAGCTCACCACCGGGACAGGGGGTGGGGAACACTGAAGCTTTCTTT. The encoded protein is CASSPPGQGVGNTEAFF. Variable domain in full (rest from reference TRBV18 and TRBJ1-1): NAGVMQNPRHLVRRRGQEARLRCSPMKGHSHVYWYRQLPEEGLKFMVYLQKENIIDESGMPKERFSAEFPKEGPSILRIQQVVRGDSAAYFCASSPPGQGVGNTEAFFGQGTRLTVV.